This T cell receptor (beta chain) originates from a study of blood T cell repertoires in COVID-19. Turning to the study itself: The United States, Italy and Spain supplied acute and convalescent COVID-19 samples.

TCRdb's copy holds only in-frame clones and misses some; the assay was immunoSEQ multiplex PCR. The sample lists roughly 350,000 clones, over 80% occurring once. CDR3 size: 14 residues. The ends lost 6 bases at V and 4 bases at J; junction bases unmatched: 3. Germline V lookup: CDR1 MNHEY, CDR2 SVGEGT. This clone has a handful of counts. Input material: peripheral blood. This sequence originates from a woman aged 45-65 years with COVID-19, enrolled during active disease. This chain joins TRBV6-2 or TRBV6-3 and TRBJ1-4, with TRBD1 identical over 9 bases. The CDR3 DNA sequence: TGTGCCAGCAGCAGGACAGGGGTTAATGAAAAACTGTTTTTT. Amino acid sequence: CASSRTGVNEKLFF.